Below, 9 T cell receptor delta chains from the same sample are listed, as sequenced in a study of gamma-delta chains in newborns, infants, children (dated 2019 in TCRdb). Sequencing instrument: Illumina MiSeq. TCRdb called clones anew from the public reads via CATT; matching DNA rows were later pooled. The sample profile shows approximately 6,900 delta-chain clones; 2.1% of them were found once. Together, the top ten hold 11% of the sample. What was sequenced was blood. These receptor sequences come from a child who was a newborn, infant or young child, either healthy, febrile or measles-vaccinated (not recorded which).

This clone was recorded a few times. The mismatch at residue 16 between this DNA's translation and the TCRdb protein of a much larger clone likely reflects a read error; the protein shown is translated from the DNA. V usage is TRDV2 and J usage is TRDJ3; possible D gene TRDD3, 6 bases. This CDR3 spans 18 amino acids. Germline V gives CDR1 GEAIGNYY, CDR2 EKD. CDR3: CACDTWGPSSWDTRQVFF. Written as DNA, the CDR3 is TGTGCCTGTGACACCTGGGGGCCTAGCTCCTGGGACACCCGACAGGTGTTTTTC.

To note about this clone: Translating this DNA gives a protein that differs at residue 12 from the TCRdb one, which belongs to a much larger clone; a read error is likely, and the protein shown is this translation. The CDR3 region has the DNA TGTGCTCTTGGGGAGAGTTATTTGACAGCACAACCCTTCTTT. This codes for CALGESYLTAQPFF. V usage is TRDV1 and J usage is TRDJ2, with D unclear. CDR3 length: 14 residues. Germline lookup yields CDR1 TSWWSYY and CDR2 QGS.

Comment on this clone: This sequence may be a read error, since a much larger clone differs from it by one base. Other nucleotide sequences from this sample produce the same CDR3. This rearrangement joins TRDV2 to TRDJ3, with D perhaps matching TRDD2 or TRDD3 (5 bases each). The CDR3 length is 16 residues. The germline CDR1 and CDR2 sequences are GEAIGNYY and EKD. The CDR3 is CACDTVGSWDTRQMFF. CDR3 sequence (DNA): TGTGCCTGTGACACCGTGGGTTCCTGGGACACCCGCCAGATGTTTTTC.

This clone was observed a few times. This sequence may be a read error, since a much larger clone differs from it by one base. Other DNA sequences from this sample encode an identical CDR3 as well. The J gene is TRDJ1, the V gene TRDV1; the match to TRDD3 covers 9 bases. The ends lost 2 bases at V and 0 bases at J; junction bases unmatched: 10. From germline, CDR1 is TSWWSYY and CDR2 QGS. CDR3 length equals 18 residues. In DNA form, the CDR3 reads TGTGCTCTTGGGGAAGTCCCTACCTTGGGGGATAACACCGATAAACTCATCTTT. Encoded protein: CALGEVPTLGDNTDKLIF.

This clone turned up a few times. Given a much more abundant clone one base away, this may be a read error. Other DNA sequences of this sample code for an identical CDR3. The chain recombines TRDV2 with TRDJ3, with 13 bases aligning to TRDD3. The germline V gene encodes CDR1 GEAIGNYY and CDR2 EKD. The CDR3 runs 19 residues. CDR3 amino acids: CACDKLGDTSSWDTRQMFF. CDR3 DNA sequence: TGTGCCTGCGACAAACTGGGGGATACGAGCTCCTGGGACACCCGACAGATGTTTTTC.

As concerns this clone: This may come from a read error, since a much larger clone is one base off. This specimen includes other DNA sequences encoding the same CDR3. The chain links TRDV2 to TRDJ2; 10 nucleotides align to TRDD3. Germline values: CDR1 GEAIGNYY, CDR2 EKD. V shed 4 bases, J shed 3 bases, and the junction held 13 bases outside the gene matches. The CDR3 is 18 residues long. The chain's CDR3 is CACDTLGTGGSLTAQLFF. Written as DNA, the CDR3 is TGTGCCTGTGATACCTTGGGCACTGGGGGATCCCTGACAGCACAACTCTTCTTT.

Details on this clone: TCRdb attributes to this sequence the protein of a much larger clone, which differs from the DNA translation at residue 13; a read error is likely, and the protein displayed is translated from the DNA. The V and J genes are TRDV2 and TRDJ1; 9 nucleotides align to TRDD3. The germline V gene encodes CDR1 GEAIGNYY and CDR2 EKD. The CDR3 extends over 16 amino acids. CDR3 coding DNA: TGTGCCTGTGACACAATTCCTACGGGGGATACCGATAGACTCATCTTT. Translation gives CACDTIPTGDTDRLIF.

The chain joins TRDV2 to TRDJ3, with 7 bases matching TRDD3. Trimming took 1 base from V and 9 from J; bases not matched to a gene: 14. Germline CDR1 and CDR2: GEAIGNYY and EKD. This CDR3 is built from 18 residues. As DNA, the CDR3 is TGTGCCTGTGACACGGGATACCCTAGCTCCCGGGGCACCCGACAGATGTTTTTC. Residues: CACDTGYPSSRGTRQMFF.

By sample fraction, this clone is medium-sized (0.01 to 0.1%). The gene calls are TRDV1 and TRDJ1; 10 bases match TRDD3. V was clipped by 4 bases and J by 0 bases; unmatched bases: 8. Germline V CDR1 and CDR2: TSWWSYY, QGS. The CDR3 totals 17 residues. Written as DNA, the CDR3 is TGTGCTCTTGGGGCAAGTACTGGGGGATTCCACACCGATAAACTCATCTTT. Amino acid sequence: CALGASTGGFHTDKLIF.